Each of the 8 T cell receptor beta chains below was sequenced from the same sample in a study of graft-versus-host responses after intestinal transplantation. Here immunoSEQ multiplex PCR was the method, and the copy in TCRdb shows in-frame clones only, minus some. The repertoire holds over 20,000 clones, about half seen once, with almost 0.9% in the top ten. The source was alloreactive CD4+ T cells from a mixed lymphocyte reaction culture, collected before intestinal transplant. Subset of the sample: CFSE-low proliferating T cells sorted from roughly 6-day pre-transplant mixed lymphocyte reaction (GvH or HvG direction). These receptor sequences come from a human patient who received an intestinal transplant.

The chain combines TRBV7-9 with TRBJ2-1; TRBD2 matches at 9 bases. Trimming removed 4 bases from V and 7 bases from J; junction bases left unmatched: 5. Germline V gives CDR1 SEHNR, CDR2 FQNEAQ (reference sequence). This CDR3 comprises 14 residues. The CDR3 reads CASSYISGGNEQFF. CDR3 nucleotides: TGTGCCAGCAGCTACATTAGCGGGGGAAATGAGCAGTTCTTC.

This clone was seen more than once but under ten times. One end of the junction is discordant with germline, which a read error may explain. This chain joins TRBV9 and TRBJ1-2, with D perhaps matching TRBD1 (5 bases). Germline V lookup: CDR1 SGDLS, CDR2 YYNGEE. The CDR3 loop spans 13 amino acids. The CDR3 region has the DNA TGTGCCACCAGCCGTGGGGGAGGCTATGGCTACACCTTC. Amino acid sequence: CATSRGGGYGYTF. The full variable domain, with the rest looked up from reference TRBV9 and TRBJ1-2, is DSGVTQTPKHLITATGQRVTLRCSPRSGDLSVYWYQQSLDQGLQFLIQYYNGEERAKGNILERFSAQQFPDLHSELNLSSLELGDSALYFCATSRGGGYGYTFGSGTRLTVV.

The J gene is TRBJ2-3, the V gene TRBV5-1, with TRBD2 matching 7 bases. The J segment lost 6 bases and the V segment lost 0 bases, leaving 7 bases of the junction unmatched. The CDR3 extends over 15 amino acids. Germline CDR1 and CDR2: SGHRS and YFSETQ. The CDR3 coding sequence is TGCGCCAGCAGCTTGGGCGGACTAGATCGGGATACGCAGTATTTT. It encodes CASSLGGLDRDTQYF.

The rearrangement links TRBV7-2 to TRBJ2-7; tentative D call: TRBD1 (7 bases). Trimming removed 7 bases at V and 7 bases at J, with 26 bases between. The V gene's germline CDR1 is SGHTA and CDR2 FQGNSA. The CDR3 loop spans 16 amino acids. CDR3 sequence reads: CASTAGGRGLTGEQYF. The CDR3, as DNA: TGTGCCAGCACTGCAGGGGGGCGCGGATTGACGGGGGAGCAGTACTTC.

The rearrangement uses TRBV6-1 and TRBJ2-7; D is possibly TRBD2 (6 bases). The germline CDR1 and CDR2 sequences are MNHNS and SASEGT. The CDR3 spans 15 residues. V dropped 7 bases and J dropped 1 base, with 17 bases sitting between them. CDR3 sequence: CASKMGGGTSYEQYF. The CDR3 DNA sequence: TGTGCCAGCAAAATGGGAGGAGGGACTTCCTACGAGCAGTACTTC.

The chain links TRBV2 to TRBJ2-1; TRBD2 is a possible D gene (5 bases). Deletions cut 6 bases from V and 4 bases from J, with 10 bases between. The CDR3 is made up of 13 amino acids. Germline CDR1 reads SNHLY; CDR2 reads FYNNEI. The CDR3 here is CASRPGNYNEQFF. The DNA of the CDR3 is TGTGCCAGCAGGCCGGGAAATTACAATGAGCAGTTCTTC.

This clone has a handful of counts. The chain has TRBV18 and TRBJ2-6; D is perhaps TRBD2 (5 bases). In germline, CDR1 is KGHSH, CDR2 LQKENI. The CDR3 runs 16 residues. Trimming left V 1 base short and J 4 bases short, with 11 bases between. The CDR3 region is CASSPQRVSGANVLTF. DNA of the CDR3: TGTGCCAGCTCACCACAGAGGGTCTCCGGGGCCAACGTCCTGACTTTC.

The genes are TRBV19 and TRBJ1-5; tentative D call: TRBD1 (5 bases). The CDR3 is 17 residues long. Trimming took 1 base from V and 1 from J, leaving 14 bases between them. Germline V gene data show CDR1 as LNHDA and CDR2 as SQIVND (reference sequence). The CDR3 bases are TGTGCCAGTAGTATAGCGGGGGGTTTGACGAGCAATCAGCCCCAGCATTTT. It codes for CASSIAGGLTSNQPQHF.